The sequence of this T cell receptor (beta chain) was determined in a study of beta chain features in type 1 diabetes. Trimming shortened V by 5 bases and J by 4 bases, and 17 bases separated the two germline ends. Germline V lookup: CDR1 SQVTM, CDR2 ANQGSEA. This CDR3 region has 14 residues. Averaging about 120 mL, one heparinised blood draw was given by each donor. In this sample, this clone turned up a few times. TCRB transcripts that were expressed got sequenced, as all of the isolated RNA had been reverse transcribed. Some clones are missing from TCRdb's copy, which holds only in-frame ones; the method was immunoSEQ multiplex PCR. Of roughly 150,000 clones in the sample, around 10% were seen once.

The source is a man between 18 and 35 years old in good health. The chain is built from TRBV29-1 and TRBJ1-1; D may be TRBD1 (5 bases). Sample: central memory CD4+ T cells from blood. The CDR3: CSVRVGDGSTEAFF. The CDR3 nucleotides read TGCAGCGTTAGGGTGGGGGACGGGAGCACTGAAGCTTTCTTT.